This paragraph reports one T cell receptor (beta chain). The antigen is not known. The data are from a study of cytomegalovirus exposure and HLA in healthy donors. Broader study findings: Three CMV-associated chains were confirmed in vitro to be specific for CMV antigens. In a later analysis, TCR beta V- and J-gene trimming showed a link to a missense DCLRE1C variant. Upon later analysis, HLA-associated TCR beta chains proved more clonally expanded than other, equally common chains. Data from an earlier analysis indicated that most TCR beta V segments were productive either about 90% or about 30% of the time.

The V gene's germline CDR1 is LGHNA and CDR2 YNFKEQ. The length of the CDR3 is 16 residues. Deletions cut 0 bases from V and 2 bases from J, with 14 bases between. The PCR ran on 60 Vbeta and 13 Jbeta primers. Some clones are missing from TCRdb's copy, which holds only in-frame ones; the method was immunoSEQ multiplex PCR. This table has roughly 100,000 clones, around four fifths appearing once. Sequences were obtained from PBMCs. The chain uses TRBV4-2 and TRBJ2-7; weak D call: TRBD2 (6 bases). The origin of this receptor is a woman aged 40 to 50 in good health and CMV-seronegative. As DNA, the CDR3 is TGTGCCAGCAGCCAAGATGGTGCGGGGTCGGCCTACGAGCAGTACTTC. Translating it yields CASSQDGAGSAYEQYF.